The clone carrying this T cell receptor (beta chain) was found once. Its antigen is as yet unknown. The data belong to a study of T-cell memory formation after mild COVID-19. Study-wide points: CD4/CD8 balance held among clones contracting day 15 to 85, and later expanders leaned CD4+. Chiefly within CM and EM were the contracting CD4+ clones; CD8+ ones were within EMRA.

The TCR alpha and TCR beta cDNA libraries, bearing sample barcodes and UMIs, were generated by 5'RACE using constant-segment primers. From the 5' RACE reads, TCRdb called clonotypes with MiXCR, one entry per CDR3 protein. The sample contains about 160,000 distinct CDR3 sequences, roughly 28% of which appear only once. The material sequenced was PBMCs or a T cell subset sorted from them (not recorded which). The receptor comes from an adult woman who had mild COVID-19 (a few samples of this study predate the infection). Cell type and time point are not known.

The DNA for the CDR3 is TGCGCCAGCAGTCCTCAGGGTGATCCCCTTAATCAGCCCCAGCATTTT. It specifies CASSPQGDPLNQPQHF. This chain connects TRBV5-1 to TRBJ1-5, with D perhaps matching TRBD1 (5 bases). V gave up 5 bases and J gave up 4 bases, with 19 bases separating them. The germline gives CDR1 SGHRS, CDR2 YFSETQ. There are 16 residues in the CDR3.